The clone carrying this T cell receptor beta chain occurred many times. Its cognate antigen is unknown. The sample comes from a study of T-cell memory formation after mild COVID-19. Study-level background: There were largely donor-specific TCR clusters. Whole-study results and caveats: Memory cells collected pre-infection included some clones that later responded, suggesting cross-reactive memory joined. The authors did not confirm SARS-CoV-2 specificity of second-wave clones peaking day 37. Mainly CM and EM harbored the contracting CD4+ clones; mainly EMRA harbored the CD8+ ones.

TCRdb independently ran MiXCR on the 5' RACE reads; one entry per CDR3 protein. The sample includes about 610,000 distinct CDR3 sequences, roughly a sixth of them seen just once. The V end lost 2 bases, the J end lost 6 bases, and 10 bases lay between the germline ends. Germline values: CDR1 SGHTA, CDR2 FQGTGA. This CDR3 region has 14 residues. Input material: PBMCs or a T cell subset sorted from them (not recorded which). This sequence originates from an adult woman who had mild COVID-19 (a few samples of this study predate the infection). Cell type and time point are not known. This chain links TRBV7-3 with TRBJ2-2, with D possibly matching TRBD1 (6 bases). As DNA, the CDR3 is TGTGCCAGCAGCTTAGGGGCAGGGGCCGGGGAGCTGTTTTTT. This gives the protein CASSLGAGAGELFF.